This TCR beta chain was captured in a study of T-cell reconstitution after alpha-beta-depleted transplantation in children. Study conclusions and caveats: Several hundred graft clones that had expanded were reportedly the source of alpha-beta T cells about two months after transplant. Recipient T cells and thymic progenitors that survived were the source of the high TCRbeta diversity seen at day 60 in some patients. Among T cells one year after transplant, newly produced cells accounted for most counts and diversity.

This clonotype was seen a handful of times. Antigen specificity is unknown. The V end was cut by 5 bases, the J end by 0 bases, with 13 bases between. CDR3 length: 15 residues. Germline lookup yields CDR1 SGHAT and CDR2 FQNNGV. During its preparation, the TCRbeta library received unique molecular identifiers. TCRdb processed the PCR reads anew with MiXCR; each CDR3 protein has one entry. The repertoire consists of tens of thousands of distinct CDR3 sequences, with about a sixth occurring once and the leading ten covering about half. J is TRBJ1-2 and V is TRBV11-2; TRBD1 is a possible D gene (6 bases). The sequences come from PBMCs, mostly from graft donor cells, collected 360 days after TCRalphabeta/CD19-depleted stem cell transplant. This receptor was identified in a male patient between 2 and 10 years old who had a stem cell transplant for acute lymphoblastic leukemia, so the T cells may come from the graft donor. The CDR3 sequence: CASSEVDSANYGYTF. In nucleotides, the CDR3 is TGTGCCAGCAGCGAGGTGGACAGTGCTAACTATGGCTACACCTTC.